These 8 T cell receptor beta chains came from one sample sequenced in a study of cytomegalovirus exposure and HLA in healthy donors. The PCR was carried out with 60 Vbeta primers and 13 Jbeta primers. Method: immunoSEQ multiplex PCR; TCRdb's copy keeps in-frame clones and lacks some. The table has roughly 160,000 clones, approximately 84% seen once. Material for sequencing was PBMCs. These receptors were collected from a man aged 25 to 40 in good health and CMV-seropositive.

The genes are TRBV27 and TRBJ1-5; maybe TRBD1 (5 bases). The CDR3 has 14 residues. V was cut by 4 bases and J by 2 bases, with 9 bases left in between. Germline V gene lookup returns CDR1 MNHEY and CDR2 SMNVEV (reference sequence). CDR3 nucleotides: TGTGCCAGCAGTTGGCAGGGTCGCAATCAGCCCCAGCATTTT. The encoded protein is CASSWQGRNQPQHF.

This clone appeared once. The chain employs TRBV10-1 and TRBJ1-1, with 9 nucleotides matching TRBD1. The CDR3 has 13 residues. The V segment lost 9 bases and the J segment 6 bases; nucleotides outside the gene matches: 8. Germline CDR1 is WNHNN and CDR2 is SYGVQD (reference sequence). The CDR3 DNA reads TGCGCCAGAGGTACAGGGGGCTGGGCTGAAGCTTTCTTT. Its translation is CARGTGGWAEAFF.

This chain joins TRBV6-5 and TRBJ1-2; 8 nucleotides match TRBD1. The germline V gene encodes CDR1 MNHEY and CDR2 SVGAGI. Germline trimming cut 4 bases from V and 5 bases from J; bases unmatched to any gene: 12. CDR3 length equals 16 residues. As DNA, the CDR3 is TGTGCCAGCAGTTCACGGCCCCAGGACAGGGAGTATGGCTACACCTTC. Amino acid sequence: CASSSRPQDREYGYTF.

J is TRBJ1-2 and V is TRBV7-8, with 7 positions matching TRBD1. There are 15 residues in the CDR3. The V segment lost 0 bases and the J segment 7 bases; nucleotides outside the gene matches: 8. CDR1 and CDR2 (germline): SGHVS, FQNEAQ. Here the CDR3 reads CASSLARDRVTGYTF. CDR3 nucleotide sequence: TGTGCCAGCAGCTTAGCGCGAGACAGGGTAACTGGCTACACCTTC.

The V gene is TRBV14, the J gene TRBJ1-1; D gene ambiguous. CDR1 is SGHDN, CDR2 FVKESK, per germline. V was clipped by 3 bases and J by 8 bases, with 7 bases between them. This CDR3 spans 11 amino acids. CDR3 sequence: CASSQAREAFF. DNA of the CDR3: TGTGCCAGCAGCCAGGCCCGCGAAGCTTTCTTT.

This clone came up a few times. The chain is built from TRBV19 and TRBJ2-3; 13 bases fit TRBD2. Trimming at V came to 4 bases and at J to 6 bases, leaving 4 bases not matched to a gene. This CDR3 contains 15 residues. The germline V gene has CDR1 LNHDA and CDR2 SQIVND (reference sequence). CDR3: CASSRGLAGSDTQYF. The CDR3 region has the DNA TGTGCCAGTAGTAGGGGACTAGCGGGATCCGATACGCAGTATTTT.

This chain's CDR3 is CASSAEGAGEQYF. CDR3 nucleotide sequence: TGTGCCAGCAGTGCAGAAGGGGCTGGGGAGCAGTACTTC. The chain joins TRBV2 to TRBJ2-7; TRBD1 might be the D (5 bases). V dropped 4 bases and J dropped 7 bases, with 14 bases sitting between them. Germline V CDR1 and CDR2: SNHLY, FYNNEI. This CDR3 is 13 amino acids long.

V is TRBV18 and J is TRBJ2-1; no clear D. The V gene lost 2 bases and the J gene lost 7 bases, with 21 bases spanning the gap. Per germline, CDR1 KGHSH and CDR2 LQKENI. CDR3 length equals 17 residues. In DNA form, the CDR3 reads TGTGCCAGCTCACCAAATGTTTGGCCCGGGTCTGGTAATGAGCAGTTCTTC. Its translation is CASSPNVWPGSGNEQFF.